The present T cell receptor (beta chain) was sequenced within a study of beta chain bispecific antibodies for T cell cancers. Study details: Healthy donor T cells cocultured with leukemia lines and bispecific antibodies.

From the 5' RACE reads, TCRdb called clonotypes with MiXCR, one entry per CDR3 protein. The sample contains more than 15,000 distinct CDR3 sequences, 2% to 2.5% of which appear only once. Whole-study findings and limits: Anti-TRBV5-5 antibody staining may include highly similar TRBV5-6 cells. In these mixed samples, most targeted TRBV reads derived from the leukemia cell line.

The trim removed 6 bases at V and 7 bases at J, leaving 4 bases unmatched. This CDR3 is built from 14 residues. The germline CDR1 and CDR2 sequences are MNHEY and SMNVEV (reference sequence). Concerning this clonotype: What it binds is unknown. Being one base from a much bigger clone, this may be a read error. The CDR3 ends on some other residue instead of the conserved phenylalanine or tryptophan, so this is likely a read error.

T cells were expanded from blood mononuclear cells for approximately 3 days with anti-CD3 OKT3 or CD3/CD28 beads. Cocultures held 5 x 10^4 or so normal T cells, 5 x 10^4 or so targets, and bispecific antibody. This rearrangement joins TRBV27 to TRBJ1-6, with 9 bases fitting TRBD1. This clonotype was obtained from a human donor in good health. Some clones in this sample may be carry-over from other donors' samples. The sample comprised healthy donor T cells cultured with leukemia cells. CDR3 sequence: CASRLTGGNSPLHS. DNA for the CDR3: TGTGCCAGCAGGCTGACAGGGGGGAATTCACCCCTCCACTCT.